The present entry profiles one T cell receptor (beta chain) with its context. Its antigen is unknown. Sequenced by immunoSEQ multiplex PCR; TCRdb stores in-frame clones only, minus some. The repertoire includes about 85,000 clones, around 86% of them detected once, and about 7.7% sits in the top ten. The data were obtained in a study of T cell responses to AZD1222 COVID-19 vaccine. The CDR3 is made up of 16 amino acids. V was clipped by 4 bases and J by 2 bases; unmatched bases: 2. Germline V lookup: CDR1 SGHNT, CDR2 YENEEA. Whole-study results and caveats: With dominance at 160-218 and 743-854, vaccine-associated CD4 TCRs spanned spike. Elevations in Spike-specific TCR breadth and depth followed administration of two AZD1222 doses. The study sampled repertoires only after the peak T cell response. Mostly white British, mostly female donors; authors suggested clonal diversity may be underestimated.

The material was peripheral blood, obtained on day 0 of AZD1222 vaccination. This sequence joins TRBV11-3 and TRBJ2-2; the match to TRBD2 covers 12 bases. This sequence was found in an adult in good health. The CDR3 protein is CASSSLAGGNTGELFF. The CDR3 DNA reads as TGTGCCAGCAGCTCACTAGCGGGAGGAAACACCGGGGAGCTGTTTTTT.